The subject of this entry is one T cell receptor beta chain. Its target is not known. Trimming shortened V by 2 bases and J by 2 bases, and 6 bases separated the two germline ends. Germline V gene sequence: CDR1 MNHNS, CDR2 SASEGT. This CDR3 contains 13 residues. The data were obtained in a study of Ad26.COV2.S vaccination and SARS-CoV-2 variants. The wider study: COV1001, an Ad26.COV2.S trial, supplied this vaccine-arm donor. Once, or twice with 56 days between doses, Ad26.COV2.S was given intramuscularly. Study observations and caveats: Overall T cell responses may have been underestimated by the analyses of TCR breadth and depth.

Clones were sequenced by immunoSEQ multiplex PCR, and TCRdb holds only the in-frame ones, with some missing. The table shows fewer than 500,000 clones, with 90% occurring only once. As for treatment: around 19 received Ad26.COV2.S at low or high dose, single or two shots; roughly 5 received placebo; per-sample allocation not given. Samples came from day 63 after the first vaccine or placebo injection. Aged 18-55 years, donor was enrolled in Boston in 2020. This TCR was recovered from a person aged 18-60 years who received the Ad26.COV2.S COVID-19 vaccine or a placebo. The rearrangement uses TRBV6-1 and TRBJ2-5; D not resolved. Sequences were derived from peripheral blood, sampled in a trial of Ad26.COV2.S vaccine versus placebo. The CDR3 DNA sequence: TGTGCCAGCAGTGAACTGGGGCAAGAGACCCAGTACTTC. This translates into CASSELGQETQYF.